The present entry profiles one TCR beta chain with its context. The antigen it recognizes is unknown. Within one base of it there is no much larger clone, and no base qualities were kept. The data belong to a study of shared clonotypes between healthy human individuals (dated by TCRdb to about 2020). Study-level background: Two women and three men aged 18 to 49 years were included in the cohort. For each donor, three plates each were used for CD4 naive and CD4 memory, two plates were used for CD8 naive, and one plate was used for CD8 memory. To estimate repertoire size and how much clonotypes are shared between individuals, the study performed deep sequencing of blood TCR repertoires from a few healthy adults. Between about 0.94 and 8.9 billion PBMCs per donor were obtained by leukapheresis. To increase sequencing depth and limit assay-specific biases, different laboratories used diverse techniques to prepare libraries and sequence TCR repertoires. What the study reported, not specific to this receptor: Even with the large sequencing depth, rarefaction of the sorted-subset datasets indicated that sequencing was incomplete. When a handful of donors were compared, the shared fraction of clonotypes was 5% to 6.5% for naive CD4, less than 4% for naive CD8, 2.3% for memory CD4, and roughly 0.43% for memory CD8. The genetic and exposure-history diversity represented was limited by the small number of donors. Estimated clonotype richness was generally larger for naive than for memory subsets. Clonotypes shared by all four sorted-subset donors showed higher generation probabilities than non-shared clonotypes. Sampling was restricted to blood, and TCR repertoires in tissues likely differ from the TCR repertoires found in blood. Pairwise subsampling indicated that sequencing depth was expected to affect the degree of clonotype sharing among donors.

V drops 1 base and J drops 0 bases, leaving 10 bases in between. Including cysteine and phenylalanine, the CDR3 has 15 amino acids. This entry keeps only the CDR3 DNA: 45 bases, framed from base 1. CD8 naive samples were obtained by positive selection for CCR7 among CD45RO-negative cells, yielding a CD45RA+CCR7+ population from which TemRA cells were excluded. Healthy HIV-negative adults with no recently reported acute infections or vaccinations were included as donors. Every donor was a Caucasian adult residing in Nashville, Tennessee, USA. Blood was obtained by leukapheresis, after which PBMCs were separated by Ficoll-Histopaque density gradient centrifugation and cryopreserved in liquid nitrogen vapor phase. Analytical flow cytometry was used to check the purity and quantity of every magnetically sorted T cell population. Genomic DNA was isolated from each sorted fraction and quantified by UV absorbance on a Nanodrop 2000c.

TCR CDR3 regions were amplified from genomic DNA by multiplex PCR using the deep immunoSEQ assay. Extracted genomic DNA from each cell subset was distributed evenly across all wells of several immunoSEQ 96-well plates, and each plate was treated as a replicate. Each replicate PCR for sorted subsets received approximately 200 ng genomic DNA, equal to about 29,000 T cell genomes. The purified libraries were quantified using a Qubit 3.0 fluorometer, sized with a Bioanalyzer 2100, and then quantified again using the KAPA Library Quantification kit. A separate single-read 150-cycle Illumina NextSeq 550 flow cell was used to sequence each immunoSEQ 96-well plate. As for the authors' bioinformatics: Because the immunoSEQ output held only junctional sequences and lacked quality scores, the filtering could not match the filtering applied to full-length reads. Sequences were annotated with PyIR, a Python wrapper for IgBLAST v1.9, and V/J genes and CDR3 were assigned using IMGT germline references. Reads with weak V/J assignments (E-value above 1e-6), missing CDR3, stop codons, out-of-frame junctions, or ambiguous translated residues were removed. A V3J clonotype was defined by an identical inferred V gene, J gene, and CDR3 amino acid sequence. To compute the percentage overlap between repertoires, the number of shared unique clonotypes was divided by the size of the smaller repertoire. Three approaches were used to assess repertoire richness: RTK rarefaction, the Chao1 estimator, and Recon v2.1 estimates of unobserved clonotypes. Generation probabilities for all TCRbeta clonotypes obtained by the gDNA method from four donors were computed using OLGA. Drawn from immuneACCESS, this table holds only the in-frame rearrangements with V and J called that TCRdb kept. Clones are partly lost; checked studies trace under half to an unresolved V gene and leave the rest unexplained. For V, J and clone size, that table is used; D and trimming come from the DNA. This sample holds about 2,100,000 clones; roughly 91% were observed only once. The biggest ten clones account for 1.7% of the sample.

The TCR sequence derives from a man younger than 30 in good health. Some clones in this sample may be carry-over from other donors' samples. The specimen was naive CD8+ T cells from PBMCs. The cell subset or site label on this specimen signifies: CD45RA+CCR7+. The chain is encoded by TRBV23-1 joined to TRBJ2-7, with TRBD2 as a weak D call on 5 bases. TRBV23-1 is an open reading frame, and its role is uncertain. The bases are TGCGCCAGCAGTCAATTCCCGGGAAGCTCCTACGAGCAGTACTTC. It codes for CASSQFPGSSYEQYF.